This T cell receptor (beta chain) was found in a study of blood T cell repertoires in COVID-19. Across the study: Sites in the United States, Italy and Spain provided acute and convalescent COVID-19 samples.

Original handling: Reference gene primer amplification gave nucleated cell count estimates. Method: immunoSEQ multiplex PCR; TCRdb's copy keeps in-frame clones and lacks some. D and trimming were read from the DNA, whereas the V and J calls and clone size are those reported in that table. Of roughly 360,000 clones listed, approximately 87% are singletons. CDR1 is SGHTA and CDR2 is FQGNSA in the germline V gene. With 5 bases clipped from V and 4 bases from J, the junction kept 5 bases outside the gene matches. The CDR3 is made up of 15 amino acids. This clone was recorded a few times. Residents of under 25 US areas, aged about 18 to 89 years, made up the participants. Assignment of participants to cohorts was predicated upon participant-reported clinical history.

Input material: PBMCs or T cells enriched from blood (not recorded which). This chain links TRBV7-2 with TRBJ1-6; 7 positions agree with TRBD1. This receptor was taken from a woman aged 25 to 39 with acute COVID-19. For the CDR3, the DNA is TGTGCCAGCAGCGCCCGGGACAGTTATAATTCACCCCTCCACTTT. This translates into CASSARDSYNSPLHF.